This TCR beta chain was identified during a study of beta chain features in type 1 diabetes. This clone was seen only a few times. Its antigen is not known. Trimming took off 4 bases at V and 7 bases at J, with 14 bases between the two ends. CDR1 SGHDT and CDR2 YYEEEE come from the germline V gene. This CDR3 region has 13 residues. Study outcomes and limitations: HLA effects on TCRB rearrangement stayed unresolved here.

The entirety of the isolated RNA underwent reverse transcription, so expressed TCRB transcripts were sequenced. Assay: immunoSEQ multiplex PCR; the TCRdb copy retains only in-frame clones and omits some. The data hold under 800,000 clones, with 15% observed a single time. The J gene is TRBJ1-1, the V gene TRBV5-6; D unresolved. The sequencing input was naive CD4+ T cells from blood. This receptor was identified in a man in his late teens or twenties in good health. The CDR3 DNA is TGTGCCAGCAGCCGGGCAGCTGGGCTTGAAGCTTTCTTT. Translated, it gives CASSRAAGLEAFF.